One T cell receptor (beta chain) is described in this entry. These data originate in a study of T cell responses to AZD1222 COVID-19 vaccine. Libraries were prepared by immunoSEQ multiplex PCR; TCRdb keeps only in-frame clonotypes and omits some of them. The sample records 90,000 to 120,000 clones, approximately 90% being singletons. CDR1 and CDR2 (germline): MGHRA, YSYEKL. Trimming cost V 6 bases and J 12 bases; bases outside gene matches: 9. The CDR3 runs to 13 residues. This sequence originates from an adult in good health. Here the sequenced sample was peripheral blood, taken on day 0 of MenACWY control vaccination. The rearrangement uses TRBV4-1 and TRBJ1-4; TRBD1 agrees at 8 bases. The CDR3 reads CASSWDRKGELFF. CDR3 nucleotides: TGCGCCAGCAGTTGGGACAGGAAGGGGGAACTGTTTTTT.